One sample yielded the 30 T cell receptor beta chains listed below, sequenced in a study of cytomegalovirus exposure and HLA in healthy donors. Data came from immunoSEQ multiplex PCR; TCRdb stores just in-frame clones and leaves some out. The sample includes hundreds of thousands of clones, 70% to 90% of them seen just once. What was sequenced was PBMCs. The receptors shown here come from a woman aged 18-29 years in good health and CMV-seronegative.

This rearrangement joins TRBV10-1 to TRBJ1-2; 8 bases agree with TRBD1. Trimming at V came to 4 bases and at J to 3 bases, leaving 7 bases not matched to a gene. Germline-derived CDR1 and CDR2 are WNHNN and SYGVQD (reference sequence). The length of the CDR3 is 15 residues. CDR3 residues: CASSATGTGDYGYTF. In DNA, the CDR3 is TGCGCCAGCAGTGCAACCGGGACAGGTGACTATGGCTACACCTTC.

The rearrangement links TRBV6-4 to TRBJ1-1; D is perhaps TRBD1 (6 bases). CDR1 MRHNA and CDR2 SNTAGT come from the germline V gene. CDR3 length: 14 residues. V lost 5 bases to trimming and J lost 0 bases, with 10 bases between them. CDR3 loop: CASSSTGMNTEAFF. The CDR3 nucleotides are TGTGCCAGCAGTTCCACAGGGATGAACACTGAAGCTTTCTTT.

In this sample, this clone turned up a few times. Written as DNA, the CDR3 is TGTGCCAGCAGCCTTCGACAGGTCTACGAGCAGTACTTC. It translates to CASSLRQVYEQYF. The chain joins TRBV7-2 to TRBJ2-7; D may be TRBD1 (6 bases). V was cut by 5 bases and J by 3 bases, with 11 bases left in between. Germline V gene data show CDR1 as SGHTA and CDR2 as FQGNSA. This CDR3 is 13 amino acids long.

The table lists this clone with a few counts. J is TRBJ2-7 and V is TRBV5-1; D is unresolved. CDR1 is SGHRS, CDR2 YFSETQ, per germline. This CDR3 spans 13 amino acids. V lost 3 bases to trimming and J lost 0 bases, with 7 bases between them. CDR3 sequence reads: CASSSTDSYEQYF. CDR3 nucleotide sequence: TGCGCCAGCAGCTCAACAGACTCCTACGAGCAGTACTTC. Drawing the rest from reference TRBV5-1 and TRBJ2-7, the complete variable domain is KAGVTQTPRYLIKTRGQQVTLSCSPISGHRSVSWYQQTPGQGLQFLFEYFSETQRNKGNFPGRFSGRQFSNSRSEMNVSTLELGDSALYLCASSSTDSYEQYFGPGTRLTVT.

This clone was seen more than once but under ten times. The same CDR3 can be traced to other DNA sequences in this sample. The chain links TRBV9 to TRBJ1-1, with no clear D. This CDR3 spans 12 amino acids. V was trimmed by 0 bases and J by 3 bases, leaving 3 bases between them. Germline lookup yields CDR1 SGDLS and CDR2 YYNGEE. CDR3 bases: TGTGCCAGCAGCGTAGCCGACACTGAAGCTTTCTTT. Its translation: CASSVADTEAFF.

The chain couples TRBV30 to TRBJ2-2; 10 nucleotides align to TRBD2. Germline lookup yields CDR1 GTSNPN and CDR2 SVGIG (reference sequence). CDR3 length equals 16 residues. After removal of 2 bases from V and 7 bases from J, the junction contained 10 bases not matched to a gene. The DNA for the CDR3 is TGTGCCTGGAGTAAGGGGCTAGCGGGGGAAGGCGGGGAGCTGTTTTTT. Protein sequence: CAWSKGLAGEGGELFF.

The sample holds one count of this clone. The CDR3 DNA is TGTGCCAGCAGTCCGGCGGGGGGCGGGGGCTACGAGCAGTACTTC. This sequence encodes CASSPAGGGGYEQYF. The chain is built from TRBV28 and TRBJ2-7; 8 bases are a match to TRBD2. Germline V gene lookup returns CDR1 MDHEN and CDR2 SYDVKM. Trimming removed 5 bases from V and 3 bases from J; junction bases left unmatched: 9. CDR3 length: 15 amino acids.

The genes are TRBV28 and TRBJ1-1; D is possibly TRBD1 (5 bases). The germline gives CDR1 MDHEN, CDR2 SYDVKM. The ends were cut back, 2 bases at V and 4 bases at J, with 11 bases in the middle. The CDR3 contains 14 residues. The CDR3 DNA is TGTGCCAGCAGTTTAATAGGGGCAGGCACTGAAGCTTTCTTT. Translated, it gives CASSLIGAGTEAFF.

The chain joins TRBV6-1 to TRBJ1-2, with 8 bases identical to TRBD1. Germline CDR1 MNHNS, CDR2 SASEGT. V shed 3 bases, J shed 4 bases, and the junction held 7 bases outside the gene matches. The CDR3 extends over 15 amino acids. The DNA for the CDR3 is TGTGCCAGCAGTGATGGACAGGGCCCGGTCTATGGCTACACCTTC. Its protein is CASSDGQGPVYGYTF.

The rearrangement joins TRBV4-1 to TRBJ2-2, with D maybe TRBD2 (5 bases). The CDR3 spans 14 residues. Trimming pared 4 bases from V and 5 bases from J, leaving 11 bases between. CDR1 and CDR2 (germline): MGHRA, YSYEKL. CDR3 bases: TGCGCCAGCAGCCCGACTGGAGGTACCGGGGAGCTGTTTTTT. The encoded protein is CASSPTGGTGELFF.

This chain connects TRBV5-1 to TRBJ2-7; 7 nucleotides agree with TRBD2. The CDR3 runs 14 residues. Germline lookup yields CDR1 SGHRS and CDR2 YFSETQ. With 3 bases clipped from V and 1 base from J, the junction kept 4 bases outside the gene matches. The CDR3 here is CASSSAGLSYEQYF. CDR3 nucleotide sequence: TGCGCCAGCAGCTCGGCGGGACTATCCTACGAGCAGTACTTC.

The CDR3 bases are TGTGCCAGCAGTGGAGGTAGCGGGTCTAACAATGAGCAGTTCTTC. Its protein product is CASSGGSGSNNEQFF. V usage is TRBV6-1 and J usage is TRBJ2-1; 7 positions agree with TRBD2. V dropped 4 bases and J dropped 5; count of bases not matched to a gene: 8. The CDR3 consists of 15 residues. Germline V gives CDR1 MNHNS, CDR2 SASEGT.

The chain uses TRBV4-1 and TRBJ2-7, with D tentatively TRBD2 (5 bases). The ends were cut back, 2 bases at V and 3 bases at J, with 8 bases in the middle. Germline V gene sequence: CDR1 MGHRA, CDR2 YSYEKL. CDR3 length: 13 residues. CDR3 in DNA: TGCGCCAGCAGCCAATTTGAGGGCTACGAGCAGTACTTC. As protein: CASSQFEGYEQYF.

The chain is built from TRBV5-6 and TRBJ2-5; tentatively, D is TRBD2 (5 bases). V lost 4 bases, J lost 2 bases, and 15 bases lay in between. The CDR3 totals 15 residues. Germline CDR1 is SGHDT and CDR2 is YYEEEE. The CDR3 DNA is TGTGCCAGCAGCCGACGGACGAGCGGTCAAGAGACCCAGTACTTC. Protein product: CASSRRTSGQETQYF.

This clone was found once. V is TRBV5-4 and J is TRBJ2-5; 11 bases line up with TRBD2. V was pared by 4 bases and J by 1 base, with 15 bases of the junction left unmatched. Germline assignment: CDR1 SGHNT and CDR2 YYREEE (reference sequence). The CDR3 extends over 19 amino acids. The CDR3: CASSGRDLAGGLPQETQYF. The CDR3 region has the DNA TGTGCCAGCAGCGGACGGGATCTAGCGGGGGGCCTGCCCCAAGAGACCCAGTACTTC.

Written as DNA, the CDR3 is TGTGCCAGCAGTTTATCCAGCGGGGGGAACTACGAGCAGTACTTC. This gives the protein CASSLSSGGNYEQYF. The gene calls are TRBV27 and TRBJ2-7; 9 nucleotides agree with TRBD2. This CDR3 spans 15 amino acids. Germline trimming cut 0 bases from V and 3 bases from J; bases unmatched to any gene: 3. Germline CDR1 MNHEY, CDR2 SMNVEV (reference sequence).

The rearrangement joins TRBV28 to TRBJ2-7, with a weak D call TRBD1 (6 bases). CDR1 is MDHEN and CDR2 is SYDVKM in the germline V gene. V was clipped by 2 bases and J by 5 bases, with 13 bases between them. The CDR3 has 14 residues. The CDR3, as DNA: TGTGCCAGCAGTTTAGACGCAGGGGTAAACGAGCAGTACTTC. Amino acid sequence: CASSLDAGVNEQYF.

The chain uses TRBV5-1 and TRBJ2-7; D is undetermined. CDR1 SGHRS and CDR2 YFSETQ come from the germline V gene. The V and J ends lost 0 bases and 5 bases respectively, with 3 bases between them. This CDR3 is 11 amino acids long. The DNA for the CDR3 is TGCGCCAGCAGCTTGGCCGACGAGCAGTACTTC. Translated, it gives CASSLADEQYF.

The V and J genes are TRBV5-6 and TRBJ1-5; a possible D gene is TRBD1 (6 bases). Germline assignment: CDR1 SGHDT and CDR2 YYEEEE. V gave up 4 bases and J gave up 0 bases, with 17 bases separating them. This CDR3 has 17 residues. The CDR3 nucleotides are TGTGCCAGCAGCCCATACGGGGGGCCTTATAGCAATCAGCCCCAGCATTTT. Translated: CASSPYGGPYSNQPQHF.

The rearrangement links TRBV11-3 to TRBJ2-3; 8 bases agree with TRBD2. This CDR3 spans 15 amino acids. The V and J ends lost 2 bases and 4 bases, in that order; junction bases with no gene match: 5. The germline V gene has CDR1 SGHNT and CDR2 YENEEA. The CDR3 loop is CASSLRGGGADTQYF. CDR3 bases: TGTGCCAGCAGCTTACGGGGGGGAGGGGCAGATACGCAGTATTTT.

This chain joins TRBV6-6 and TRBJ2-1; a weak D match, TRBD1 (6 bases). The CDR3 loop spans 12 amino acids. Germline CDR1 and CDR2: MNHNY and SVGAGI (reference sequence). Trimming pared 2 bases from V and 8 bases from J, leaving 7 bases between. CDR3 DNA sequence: TGTGCCAGCAGTTACGCAGGGGATGAGCAGTTCTTC. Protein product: CASSYAGDEQFF.

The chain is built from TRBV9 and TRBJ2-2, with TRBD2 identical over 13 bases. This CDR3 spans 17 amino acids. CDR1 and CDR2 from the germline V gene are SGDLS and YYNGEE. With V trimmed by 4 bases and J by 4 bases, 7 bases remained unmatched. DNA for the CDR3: TGTGCCAGCAGCTCTGGGACTAGCGGGATAGGCACCGGGGAGCTGTTTTTT. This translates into CASSSGTSGIGTGELFF.

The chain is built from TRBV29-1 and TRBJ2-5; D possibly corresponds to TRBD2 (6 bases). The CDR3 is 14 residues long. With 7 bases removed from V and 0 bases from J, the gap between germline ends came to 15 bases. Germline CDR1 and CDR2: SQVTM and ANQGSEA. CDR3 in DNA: TGCAGCGGTAGATCCGGAGGGAACCAAGAGACCCAGTACTTC. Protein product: CSGRSGGNQETQYF.

The CDR3 DNA is TGTGCCAGCTCACTATGGGGGGGCAATCAGCCCCAGCATTTT. Amino acids: CASSLWGGNQPQHF. The chain uses TRBV18 and TRBJ1-5, with D perhaps TRBD1 (5 bases). Germline CDR1 reads KGHSH; CDR2 reads LQKENI. V lost 4 bases and J 2 bases, leaving 9 bases between the germline ends. The CDR3 has 14 residues.

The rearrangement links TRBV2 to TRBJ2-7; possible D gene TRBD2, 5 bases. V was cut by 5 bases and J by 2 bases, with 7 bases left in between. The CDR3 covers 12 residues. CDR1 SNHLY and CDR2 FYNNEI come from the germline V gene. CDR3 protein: CASSSGTYEQYF. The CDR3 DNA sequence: TGTGCCAGCAGTTCGGGGACCTACGAGCAGTACTTC. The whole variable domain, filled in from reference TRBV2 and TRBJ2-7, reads EPEVTQTPSHQVTQMGQEVILRCVPISNHLYFYWYRQILGQKVEFLVSFYNNEISEKSEIFDDQFSVERPDGSNFTLKIRSTKLEDSAMYFCASSSGTYEQYFGPGTRLTVT.

The CDR3 bases are TGTGCCAGCAGTCACGGTCCCATTGGGGCTAGCGTGATAGATACGCAGTATTTT. This encodes CASSHGPIGASVIDTQYF. This rearrangement joins TRBV27 to TRBJ2-3; TRBD2 might be the D (6 bases). This CDR3 spans 18 amino acids. V was cut by 5 bases and J by 5 bases, with 26 bases left in between. CDR1 and CDR2 from the germline V gene are MNHEY and SMNVEV (reference sequence).

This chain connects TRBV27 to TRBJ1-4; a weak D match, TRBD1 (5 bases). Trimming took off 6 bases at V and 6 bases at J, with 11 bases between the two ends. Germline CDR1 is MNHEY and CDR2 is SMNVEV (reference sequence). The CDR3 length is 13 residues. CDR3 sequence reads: CASRGGMYEKLFF. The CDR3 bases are TGTGCCAGCAGGGGGGGGATGTATGAAAAACTGTTTTTT.

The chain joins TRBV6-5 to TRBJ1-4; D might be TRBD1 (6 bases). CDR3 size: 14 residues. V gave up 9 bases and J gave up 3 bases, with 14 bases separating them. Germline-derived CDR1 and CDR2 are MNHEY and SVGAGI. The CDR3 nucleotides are TGTGCCAGTTCGCGGGGGGCATCTAATGAAAAACTGTTTTTT. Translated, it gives CASSRGASNEKLFF.

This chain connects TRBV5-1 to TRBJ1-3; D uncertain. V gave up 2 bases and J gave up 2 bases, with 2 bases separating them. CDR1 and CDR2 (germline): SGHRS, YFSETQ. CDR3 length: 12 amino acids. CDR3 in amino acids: CASSFTGNTIYF. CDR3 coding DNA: TGCGCCAGCAGCTTTACTGGAAACACCATATATTTT.

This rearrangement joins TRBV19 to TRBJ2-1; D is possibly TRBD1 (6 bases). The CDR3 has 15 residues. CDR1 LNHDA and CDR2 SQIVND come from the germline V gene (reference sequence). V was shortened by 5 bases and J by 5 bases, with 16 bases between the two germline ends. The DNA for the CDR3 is TGTGCCAGTAGTGCGGCTGGGACACCTAACAATGAGCAGTTCTTC. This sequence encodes CASSAAGTPNNEQFF.